These 16 T cell receptor beta chains originate from one sample sequenced in a study of shared clonotypes between healthy human individuals. Some clones are missing from TCRdb's copy, which holds only in-frame ones; the method was immunoSEQ multiplex PCR. The data contain over a million clones, roughly 95% of them singletons. Source material: naive CD4+ T cells sorted from blood. Subset of the sample: CD45RA+ positively selected. The receptors were sampled from a young man in good health.

This chain joins TRBV10-1 and TRBJ2-2; D uncertain. Trimming pared 4 bases from V and 0 bases from J, leaving 6 bases between. CDR1 is WNHNN, CDR2 SYGVQD, per germline (reference sequence). CDR3 size: 14 residues. The CDR3: CASSVTANTGELFF. Here the CDR3 DNA reads TGCGCCAGCAGTGTCACGGCGAACACCGGGGAGCTGTTTTTT.

The chain links TRBV7-9 to TRBJ2-1; TRBD2 aligns across 8 bases. Germline lookup yields CDR1 SEHNR and CDR2 FQNEAQ (reference sequence). The CDR3 contains 16 residues. The trim removed 3 bases at V and 8 bases at J, leaving 12 bases unmatched. The CDR3 region is CASSFPGLATYHEQFF. The CDR3 coding sequence is TGTGCCAGCAGCTTCCCAGGACTAGCAACTTACCATGAGCAGTTCTTC.

This clone was counted a single time. The V call is TRBV18, the J call TRBJ2-2; D not resolved. V was pared by 1 base and J by 0 bases, with 9 bases between. CDR3 length: 16 amino acids. CDR1 KGHSH and CDR2 LQKENI come from the germline V gene. The CDR3 region has the DNA TGTGCCAGCTCACCACTCGGGCTCACGAACACCGGGGAGCTGTTTTTT. This gives the protein CASSPLGLTNTGELFF. Using reference TRBV18 and TRBJ2-2 for the parts outside the CDR3, the full variable domain is NAGVMQNPRHLVRRRGQEARLRCSPMKGHSHVYWYRQLPEEGLKFMVYLQKENIIDESGMPKERFSAEFPKEGPSILRIQQVVRGDSAAYFCASSPLGLTNTGELFFGEGSRLTVL.

This clone was seen once. The rearrangement joins TRBV19 to TRBJ2-2, with a possible D match to TRBD2 (6 bases). Trimming stripped 3 bases from V and 3 bases from J, with 14 bases between. The CDR3 runs 16 residues. CDR1 is LNHDA and CDR2 is SQIVND in the germline V gene (reference sequence). In DNA form, the CDR3 reads TGTGCCAGTAGTATGTTCGGGAGTAGGTACACCGGGGAGCTGTTTTTT. Its translation is CASSMFGSRYTGELFF.

CDR3 amino acids: CASMRESEAFF. The CDR3 coding sequence is TGTGCCAGCATGCGGGAAAGCGAAGCTTTCTTT. The rearrangement links TRBV2 to TRBJ1-1, with D hard to call. Germline CDR1 SNHLY, CDR2 FYNNEI. This CDR3 region has 11 residues. V was shortened by 7 bases and J by 8 bases, with 11 bases between the two germline ends.

This clone was detected once. V is TRBV11-1 and J is TRBJ2-5; D possibly corresponds to TRBD1 (5 bases). This CDR3 contains 16 residues. Trimming left V 5 bases short and J 0 bases short, with 16 bases between. The germline CDR1 and CDR2 sequences are SGHAT and FQDESV (reference sequence). The CDR3 loop reads CASSPNRRRYQETQYF. The CDR3 coding sequence is TGTGCCAGCAGCCCTAACAGGAGACGGTACCAAGAGACCCAGTACTTC.

The rearrangement uses TRBV10-1 and TRBJ2-2; perhaps TRBD2 as D (5 bases). CDR3 length: 16 residues. Trimming stripped 4 bases from V and 1 base from J, with 13 bases between. CDR1 is WNHNN, CDR2 SYGVQD, per germline (reference sequence). CDR3 protein: CASSGGRGWNTGELFF. CDR3 sequence (DNA): TGCGCCAGCAGTGGCGGGCGAGGCTGGAACACCGGGGAGCTGTTTTTT.

The rearrangement joins TRBV10-3 to TRBJ2-2, with 7 bases identical to TRBD1. The CDR3 length is 13 residues. V shed 8 bases, J shed 6 bases, and the junction held 6 bases outside the gene matches. Germline loops: CDR1 ENHRY, CDR2 SYGVKD. CDR3 amino acids: CAIGQGVAGELFF. DNA for the CDR3: TGTGCCATCGGGCAGGGGGTTGCCGGGGAGCTGTTTTTT.

The gene calls are TRBV27 and TRBJ1-2; perhaps TRBD1 as D (5 bases). The germline CDR1 and CDR2 sequences are MNHEY and SMNVEV (reference sequence). Trimming shortened V by 3 bases and J by 5 bases, and 10 bases separated the two germline ends. The CDR3 is made up of 13 amino acids. In DNA, the CDR3 is TGTGCCAGCAGTTTTACAGGCTTTTATGGCTACACCTTC. It encodes CASSFTGFYGYTF.

The chain combines TRBV19 with TRBJ2-7; D is unclear. In germline, CDR1 is LNHDA, CDR2 SQIVND (reference sequence). Trimming pared 6 bases from V and 4 bases from J, leaving 19 bases between. The CDR3 runs 15 residues. In DNA form, the CDR3 reads TGTGCCAGTAGCCCGCCCTGGGCAGGAAGATACGAGCAGTACTTC. Protein product: CASSPPWAGRYEQYF.

V and J are TRBV11-2 and TRBJ2-7; 8 bases fit TRBD1. CDR1 is SGHAT, CDR2 FQNNGV, per germline. J was trimmed by 5 bases and V by 0 bases; bases with no gene match: 6. The CDR3 runs to 15 residues. The CDR3: CASSLDAGGADEQYF. The CDR3 bases are TGTGCCAGCAGCTTAGATGCAGGGGGCGCGGACGAGCAGTACTTC.

This chain connects TRBV27 to TRBJ2-1; D perhaps matches TRBD2 (6 bases). This CDR3 is built from 17 residues. CDR1 and CDR2 from the germline V gene are MNHEY and SMNVEV (reference sequence). V dropped 3 bases and J dropped 0 bases, with 15 bases sitting between them. The CDR3 DNA sequence: TGTGCCAGCAGTTTGCGGAGGCGGGAAGTCTCCTACAATGAGCAGTTCTTC. It codes for CASSLRRREVSYNEQFF.

The V and J genes are TRBV27 and TRBJ1-1, with D perhaps matching TRBD1 (5 bases). V lost 0 bases, J lost 0 bases, and 14 bases lay in between. The CDR3 sequence is 17 residues long. CDR1 and CDR2 from the germline V gene are MNHEY and SMNVEV (reference sequence). CDR3 sequence reads: CASSLSTPGGVNTEAFF. The CDR3 DNA follows: TGTGCCAGCAGTTTATCCACGCCGGGGGGGGTGAACACTGAAGCTTTCTTT.

The chain couples TRBV27 to TRBJ2-1; TRBD2 matches at 9 bases. The CDR3 loop spans 14 amino acids. V trimming: 7 bases; J trimming: 1 base; junction bases outside the gene matches: 2. Germline CDR1 and CDR2: MNHEY and SMNVEV (reference sequence). Written as DNA, the CDR3 is TGTGCCAGCAAAAGCGGGGGGTCCTACAATGAGCAGTTCTTC. Its protein is CASKSGGSYNEQFF.

This sequence joins TRBV5-4 and TRBJ2-4; TRBD1 agrees at 7 bases. CDR1 and CDR2 (germline): SGHNT, YYREEE (reference sequence). V shed 5 bases, J shed 0 bases, and the junction held 11 bases outside the gene matches. This CDR3 has 17 residues. Here the CDR3 DNA reads TGTGCCAGCAGTCAAATGGACAGGCTCCTAGCCAAAAACATTCAGTACTTC. As protein: CASSQMDRLLAKNIQYF.

The gene calls are TRBV14 and TRBJ2-7, with 12 bases matching TRBD2. The CDR3 is 14 residues long. The junction had 4 bases not matched to a gene; V was cut back by 8 bases and J by 2 bases. Germline V gene lookup returns CDR1 SGHDN and CDR2 FVKESK. In nucleotides, the CDR3 is TGTGCCAGCCAGCTAGCGGGAGGGCCCTACGAGCAGTACTTC. Encoded protein: CASQLAGGPYEQYF.